This T cell receptor beta chain is drawn from a study of OX40 agonist ivuxolimab in advanced cancers. For the study at large: Every 2 weeks, ivuxolimab was infused into the patients intravenously at between 0.01 and 10 mg/kg. People who had prior anti-PD-1, anti-PD-L1 or anti-CTLA-4 therapy could take part, and less than 50% had some. There were three patients with partial responses, one having hepatocellular carcinoma and two cutaneous melanoma. Study-wide results and caveats: Partial responders receiving 0.1-3.0 mg/kg showed among the lowest clonal expansion.

As regards this clone: Its antigen is not known.

TCRdb's copy holds only in-frame clones and misses some; the assay was immunoSEQ multiplex PCR. This sample yields approximately 35,000 clones, of which around 93% are seen a single time; roughly 34% belongs to the top ten. Germline V gene lookup returns CDR1 LNHDA and CDR2 SQIVND (reference sequence). The CDR3 has 14 residues. Trimming removed 1 base from V and 4 bases from J, with 11 bases in between. The receptor's source is an adult with an advanced solid tumor such as melanoma, head and neck, liver or kidney cancer. The material was CD4+ or CD8+ T cells sorted from blood, obtained in a trial of the OX40 agonist ivuxolimab. V is TRBV19 and J is TRBJ2-7, with a possible D match to TRBD1 (5 bases). CDR3 bases: TGTGCCAGTAGTATAGGTCTCCAGGGTTACGAGCAGTACTTC. Translated, it gives CASSIGLQGYEQYF.